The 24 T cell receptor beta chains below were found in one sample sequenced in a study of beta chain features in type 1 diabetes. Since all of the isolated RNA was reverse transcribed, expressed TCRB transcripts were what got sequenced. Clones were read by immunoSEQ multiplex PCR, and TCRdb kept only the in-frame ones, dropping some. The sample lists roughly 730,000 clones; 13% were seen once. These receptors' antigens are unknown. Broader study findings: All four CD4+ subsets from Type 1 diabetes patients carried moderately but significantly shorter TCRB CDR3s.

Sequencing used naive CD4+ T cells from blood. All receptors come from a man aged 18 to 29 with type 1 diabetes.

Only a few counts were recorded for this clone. In DNA, the CDR3 is TGTGCCAGCAGTGTTGGGCCGGACTCAAAATACTTC. As protein: CASSVGPDSKYF. The chain carries TRBV2 and TRBJ2-5, with D perhaps matching TRBD2 (5 bases). The CDR3 spans 12 residues. V lost 4 bases, J lost 14 bases, and 17 bases lay in between. Germline V CDR1 and CDR2: SNHLY, FYNNEI.

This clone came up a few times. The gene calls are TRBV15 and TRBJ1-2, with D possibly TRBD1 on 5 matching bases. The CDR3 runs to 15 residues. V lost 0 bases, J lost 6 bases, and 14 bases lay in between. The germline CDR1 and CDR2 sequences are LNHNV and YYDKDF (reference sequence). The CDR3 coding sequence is TGTGCCACCAGCAGAGATCTTGGAGCCAGGGATGGCTACACCTTC. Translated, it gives CATSRDLGARDGYTF.

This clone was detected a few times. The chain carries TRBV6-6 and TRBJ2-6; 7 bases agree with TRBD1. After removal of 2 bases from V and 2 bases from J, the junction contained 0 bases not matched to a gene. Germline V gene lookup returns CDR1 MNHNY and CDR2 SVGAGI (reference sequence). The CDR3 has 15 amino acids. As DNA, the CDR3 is TGTGCCAGCAGTTACGACAGGGCTGGGGCCAACGTCCTGACTTTC. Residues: CASSYDRAGANVLTF.

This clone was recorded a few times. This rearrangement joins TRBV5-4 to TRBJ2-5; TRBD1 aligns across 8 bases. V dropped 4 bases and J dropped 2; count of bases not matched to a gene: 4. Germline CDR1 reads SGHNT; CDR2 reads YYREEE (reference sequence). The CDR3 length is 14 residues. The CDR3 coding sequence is TGTGCCAGCAGCACCGGGACAGGACAAGAGACCCAGTACTTC. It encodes CASSTGTGQETQYF.

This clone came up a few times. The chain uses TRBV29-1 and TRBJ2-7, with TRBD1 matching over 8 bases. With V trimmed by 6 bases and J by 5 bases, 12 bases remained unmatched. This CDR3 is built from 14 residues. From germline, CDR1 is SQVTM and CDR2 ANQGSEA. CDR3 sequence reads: CSVFPGQGGNEQYF. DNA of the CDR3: TGCAGCGTGTTCCCTGGACAGGGCGGAAACGAGCAGTACTTC.

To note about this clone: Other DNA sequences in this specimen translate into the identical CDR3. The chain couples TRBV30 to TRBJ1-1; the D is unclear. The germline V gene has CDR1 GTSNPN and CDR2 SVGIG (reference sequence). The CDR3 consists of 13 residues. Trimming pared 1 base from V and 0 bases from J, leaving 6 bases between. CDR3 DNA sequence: TGTGCCTGGAGTGGCCAGTTGAACACTGAAGCTTTCTTT. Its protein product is CAWSGQLNTEAFF.

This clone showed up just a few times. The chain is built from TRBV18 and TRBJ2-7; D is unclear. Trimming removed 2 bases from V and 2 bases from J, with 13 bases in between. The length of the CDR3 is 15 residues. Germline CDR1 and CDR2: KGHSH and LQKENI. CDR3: CASSPMHFATYEQYF. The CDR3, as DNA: TGTGCCAGCTCACCAATGCATTTCGCAACCTACGAGCAGTACTTC.

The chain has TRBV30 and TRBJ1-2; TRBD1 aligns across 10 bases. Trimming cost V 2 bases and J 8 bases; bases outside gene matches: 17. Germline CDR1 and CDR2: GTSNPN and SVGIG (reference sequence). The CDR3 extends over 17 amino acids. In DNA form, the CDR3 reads TGTGCCTGGAGTCCAGACCCCAACGACAGGGGGCTTAGGGGCTACACCTTC. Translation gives CAWSPDPNDRGLRGYTF.

The CDR3 region has the DNA TGTGCCAGCAGCTTGGGGCCGGGGGACGTAGGTGAAAAACTGTTTTTT. Amino acids: CASSLGPGDVGEKLFF. The gene calls are TRBV5-4 and TRBJ1-4; D might be TRBD1 (5 bases). Germline CDR1 is SGHNT and CDR2 is YYREEE (reference sequence). This CDR3 has 16 residues. The V and J ends lost 0 bases and 7 bases respectively, with 16 bases between them. The full variable domain, with the rest looked up from reference TRBV5-4 and TRBJ1-4, is ETGVTQSPTHLIKTRGQQVTLRCSSQSGHNTVSWYQQALGQGPQFIFQYYREEENGRGNFPPRFSGLQFPNYSSELNVNALELDDSALYLCASSLGPGDVGEKLFFGSGTQLSVL.

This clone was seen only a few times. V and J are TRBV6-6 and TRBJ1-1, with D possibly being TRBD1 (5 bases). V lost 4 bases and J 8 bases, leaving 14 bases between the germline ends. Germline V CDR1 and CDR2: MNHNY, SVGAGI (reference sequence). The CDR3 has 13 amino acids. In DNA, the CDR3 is TGTGCCAGCAGTTCCCGGACATTCTCAGAAGCTTTCTTT. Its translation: CASSSRTFSEAFF.

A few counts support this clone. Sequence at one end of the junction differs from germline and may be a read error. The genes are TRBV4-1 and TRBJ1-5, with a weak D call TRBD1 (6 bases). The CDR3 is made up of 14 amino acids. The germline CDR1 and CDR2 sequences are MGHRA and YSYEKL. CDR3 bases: TGTGCCAGCAGCCTCGAACAGGGTAAAGAGCCCCAGCATTTT. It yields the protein CASSLEQGKEPQHF.

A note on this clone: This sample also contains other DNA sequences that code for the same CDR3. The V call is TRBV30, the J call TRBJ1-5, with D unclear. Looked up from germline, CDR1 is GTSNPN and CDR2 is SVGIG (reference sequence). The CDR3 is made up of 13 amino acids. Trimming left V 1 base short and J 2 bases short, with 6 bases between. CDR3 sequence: CAWSGAGNQPQHF. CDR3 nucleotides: TGTGCCTGGAGTGGGGCAGGCAATCAGCCCCAGCATTTT.

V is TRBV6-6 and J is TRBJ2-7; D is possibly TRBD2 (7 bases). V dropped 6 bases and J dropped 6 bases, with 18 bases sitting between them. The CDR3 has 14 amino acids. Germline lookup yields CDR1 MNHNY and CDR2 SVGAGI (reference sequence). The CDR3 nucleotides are TGTGCCAGCAGATATACCACAGGGAGGGTCGAGCAGTACTTC. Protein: CASRYTTGRVEQYF.

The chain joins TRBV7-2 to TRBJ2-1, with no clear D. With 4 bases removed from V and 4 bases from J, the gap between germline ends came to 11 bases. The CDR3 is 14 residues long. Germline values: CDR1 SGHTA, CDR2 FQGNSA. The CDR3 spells CASSSPPSYNEQFF. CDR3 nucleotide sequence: TGTGCCAGCAGCTCCCCGCCATCATACAATGAGCAGTTCTTC.

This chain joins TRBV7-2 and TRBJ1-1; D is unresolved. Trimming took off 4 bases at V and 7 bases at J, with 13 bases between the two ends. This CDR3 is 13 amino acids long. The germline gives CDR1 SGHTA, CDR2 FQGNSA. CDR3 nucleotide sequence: TGTGCCAGCAGCTCAGGAAGGGCCCTTGAAGCTTTCTTT. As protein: CASSSGRALEAFF.

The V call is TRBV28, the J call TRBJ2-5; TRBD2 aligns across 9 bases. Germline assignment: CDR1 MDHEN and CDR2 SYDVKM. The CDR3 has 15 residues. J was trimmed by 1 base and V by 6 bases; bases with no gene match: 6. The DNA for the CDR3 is TGTGCCAGCAGCCTGGGGCGGGGGGGCCAAGAGACCCAGTACTTC. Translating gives CASSLGRGGQETQYF. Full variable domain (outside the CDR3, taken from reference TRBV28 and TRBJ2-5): DVKVTQSSRYLVKRTGEKVFLECVQDMDHENMFWYRQDPGLGLRLIYFSYDVKMKEKGDIPEGYSVSREKKERFSLILESASTNQTSMYLCASSLGRGGQETQYFGPGTRLLVL.

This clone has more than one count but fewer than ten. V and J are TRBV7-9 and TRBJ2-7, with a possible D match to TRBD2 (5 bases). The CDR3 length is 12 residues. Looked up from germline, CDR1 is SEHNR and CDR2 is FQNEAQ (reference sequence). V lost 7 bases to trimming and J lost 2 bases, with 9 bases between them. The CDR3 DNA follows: TGTGCCAGCACCCGGACTGCCTACGAGCAGTACTTC. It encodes CASTRTAYEQYF.

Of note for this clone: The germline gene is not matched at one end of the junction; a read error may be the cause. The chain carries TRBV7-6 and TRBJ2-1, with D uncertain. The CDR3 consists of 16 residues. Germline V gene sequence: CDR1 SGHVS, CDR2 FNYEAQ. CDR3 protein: CASSAQDPTSNNEQFF. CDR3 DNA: TGTGCCAGCAGCGCGCAGGATCCGACCTCCAACAATGAGCAGTTCTTC. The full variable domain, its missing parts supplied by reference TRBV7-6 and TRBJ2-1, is GAGVSQSPRYKVTKRGQDVALRCDPISGHVSLYWYRQALGQGPEFLTYFNYEAQQDKSGLPNDRFSAERPEGSISTLTIQRTEQRDSAMYRCASSAQDPTSNNEQFFGPGTRLTVL.

The CDR3 region is CASSQENVGDRGYEQYF. The CDR3 DNA is TGTGCCAGCAGCCAAGAGAACGTTGGGGACAGGGGTTACGAGCAGTACTTC. The chain combines TRBV4-2 with TRBJ2-7; 10 bases align to TRBD1. CDR1 is LGHNA, CDR2 YNFKEQ, per germline. With V trimmed by 0 bases and J by 4 bases, 9 bases remained unmatched. The CDR3 consists of 17 residues.

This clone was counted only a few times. Here the CDR3 DNA reads TGTGCCAGCAGCTCTGGACTAGCGGGGAAAGCCTACAATGAGCAGTTCTTC. Encoded protein: CASSSGLAGKAYNEQFF. J is TRBJ2-1 and V is TRBV28, with TRBD2 identical over 12 bases. Germline-derived CDR1 and CDR2 are MDHEN and SYDVKM. The CDR3 length is 17 residues. With 6 bases clipped from V and 2 bases from J, the junction kept 8 bases outside the gene matches.

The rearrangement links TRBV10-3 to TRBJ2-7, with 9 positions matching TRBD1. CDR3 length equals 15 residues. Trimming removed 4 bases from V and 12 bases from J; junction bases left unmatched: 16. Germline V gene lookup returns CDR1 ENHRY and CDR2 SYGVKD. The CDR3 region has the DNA TGTGCCATCAGTGGGACCGGGACAGGGTACAAAGGTTCGTACTTC. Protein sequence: CAISGTGTGYKGSYF.

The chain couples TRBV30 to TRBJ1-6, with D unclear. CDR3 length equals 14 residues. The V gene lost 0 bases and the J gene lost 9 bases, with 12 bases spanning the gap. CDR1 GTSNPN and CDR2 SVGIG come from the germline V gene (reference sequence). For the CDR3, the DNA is TGTGCCTGGAGTGTACTGGAGGTGGGTTCACCCCTCCACTTT. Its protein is CAWSVLEVGSPLHF.

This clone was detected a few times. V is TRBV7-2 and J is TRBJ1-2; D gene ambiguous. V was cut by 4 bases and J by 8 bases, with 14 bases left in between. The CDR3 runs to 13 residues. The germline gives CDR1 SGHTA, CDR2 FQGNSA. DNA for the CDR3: TGTGCCAGCAGCTGGGGAGCCTATCAGGGCTACACCTTC. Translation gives CASSWGAYQGYTF. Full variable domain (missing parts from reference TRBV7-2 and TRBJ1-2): GAGVSQSPSNKVTEKGKDVELRCDPISGHTALYWYRQSLGQGLEFLIYFQGNSAPDKSGLPSDRFSAERTGGSVSTLTIQRTQQEDSAVYLCASSWGAYQGYTFGSGTRLTVV.

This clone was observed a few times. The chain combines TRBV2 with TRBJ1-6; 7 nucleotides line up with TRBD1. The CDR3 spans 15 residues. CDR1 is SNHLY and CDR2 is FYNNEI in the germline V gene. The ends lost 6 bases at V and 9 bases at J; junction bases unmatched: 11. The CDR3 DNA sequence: TGTGCCAGCAGCGATCCTCTACAGGGGCGTTCACCCCTCCACTTT. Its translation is CASSDPLQGRSPLHF.